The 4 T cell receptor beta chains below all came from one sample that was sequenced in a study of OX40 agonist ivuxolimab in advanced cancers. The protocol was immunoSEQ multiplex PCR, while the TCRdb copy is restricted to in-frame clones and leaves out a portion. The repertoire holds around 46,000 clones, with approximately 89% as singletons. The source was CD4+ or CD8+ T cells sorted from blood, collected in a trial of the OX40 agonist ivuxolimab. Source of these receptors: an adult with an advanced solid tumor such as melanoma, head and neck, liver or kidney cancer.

The CDR3 DNA reads as TGTGCCAGCAGCTTGGCGGCGGGGGCAACCTACGAGCAGTACTTC. It specifies CASSLAAGATYEQYF. J is TRBJ2-7 and V is TRBV5-8; maybe TRBD2 (7 bases). CDR1 and CDR2 (germline): SGHTS, YDEGEE. This CDR3 comprises 15 residues. V was pared by 0 bases and J by 2 bases, with 12 bases between.

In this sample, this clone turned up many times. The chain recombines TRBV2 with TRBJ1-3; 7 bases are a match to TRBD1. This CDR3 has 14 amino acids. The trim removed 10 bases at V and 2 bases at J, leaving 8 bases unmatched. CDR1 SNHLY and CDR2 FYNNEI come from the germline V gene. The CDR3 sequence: CAIADREAGNTIYF. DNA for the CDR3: TGTGCCATCGCTGACAGGGAAGCTGGAAACACCATATATTTT.

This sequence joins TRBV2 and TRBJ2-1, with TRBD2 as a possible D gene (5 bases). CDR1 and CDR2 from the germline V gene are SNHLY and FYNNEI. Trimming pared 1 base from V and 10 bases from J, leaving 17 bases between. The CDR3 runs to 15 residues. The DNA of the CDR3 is TGTGCCAGCAGTGAAGGTGCTGTCGCACCGGGGGAGCAGTTCTTC. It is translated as CASSEGAVAPGEQFF.

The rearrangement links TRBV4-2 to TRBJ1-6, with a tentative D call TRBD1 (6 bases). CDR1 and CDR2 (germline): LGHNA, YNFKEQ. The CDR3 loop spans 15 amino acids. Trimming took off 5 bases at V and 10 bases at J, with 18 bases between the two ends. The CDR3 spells CASSALQGGLSPLHF. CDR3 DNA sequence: TGTGCCAGCAGCGCGTTACAGGGCGGATTGTCACCCCTCCACTTT.